Below are 18 T cell receptor beta chains sequenced from a single sample in a study of blood T cell repertoires in COVID-19. Clones were sequenced by immunoSEQ multiplex PCR, and TCRdb holds only the in-frame ones, with some missing. The table includes about 17,000 clones, 78% detected once. The sequenced sample consisted of peripheral blood. All receptors derive from a man between 60 and 70 years old with active or convalescent COVID-19.

This clone was detected once. The chain joins TRBV30 to TRBJ2-1; 8 bases match TRBD2. This CDR3 has 13 residues. Trimming removed 2 bases from V and 9 bases from J; junction bases left unmatched: 6. Germline V CDR1 and CDR2: GTSNPN, SVGIG (reference sequence). CDR3 residues: CAWSPGGRSEQFF. The CDR3 bases are TGTGCCTGGAGTCCGGGAGGGCGATCTGAGCAGTTCTTC.

CDR3 in amino acids: CASSQPSRVVETQYF. DNA of the CDR3: TGTGCCAGCAGCCAACCTTCTAGAGTCGTGGAGACCCAGTACTTC. The genes are TRBV3-1 (or the pseudogene TRBV3-2) and TRBJ2-5; no clear D. Germline loops: CDR1 LGHDT, CDR2 YNNKEL (reference sequence). The CDR3 is 15 residues long. V lost 2 bases, J lost 5 bases, and 15 bases lay in between.

The CDR3 region is CASRTHQPGRTEAFF. In DNA, the CDR3 is TGTGCCAGCAGAACACATCAGCCAGGGAGGACTGAAGCTTTCTTT. This chain uses TRBV6-6 with TRBJ1-1; maybe TRBD1 (5 bases). This CDR3 contains 15 residues. V lost 6 bases to trimming and J lost 5 bases, with 19 bases between them. Per germline, CDR1 MNHNY and CDR2 SVGAGI (reference sequence).

The rearrangement links TRBV30 to TRBJ1-5; D is unclear. The CDR3 is made up of 14 amino acids. The V and J ends lost 2 bases and 0 bases respectively, with 8 bases between them. Germline CDR1 reads GTSNPN; CDR2 reads SVGIG (reference sequence). DNA of the CDR3: TGTGCCTGGAGTCGGTCAGGTAGCAATCAGCCCCAGCATTTT. It encodes CAWSRSGSNQPQHF. Complete variable domain (other parts from reference TRBV30 and TRBJ1-5): SQTIHQWPATLVQPVGSPLSLECTVEGTSNPNLYWYRQAAGRGLQLLFYSVGIGQISSEVPQNLSASRPQDRQFILSSKKLLLSDSGFYLCAWSRSGSNQPQHFGDGTRLSIL.

The rearrangement uses TRBV6-7 and TRBJ1-5; TRBD1 agrees at 7 bases. TRBV6-7 is given ORF status, its function remaining uncertain. CDR3 length equals 17 residues. The V segment lost 6 bases and the J segment 3 bases; nucleotides outside the gene matches: 14. The CDR3 DNA reads as TGTGCCAGCAGATATTTCTGGGTAGGGACAGACAATCAGCCCCAGCATTTT. This translates into CASRYFWVGTDNQPQHF.

The J gene is TRBJ2-5, the V gene TRBV2, with D possibly TRBD1 on 8 matching bases. The germline V gene has CDR1 SNHLY and CDR2 FYNNEI. The V end was cut by 6 bases, the J end by 2 bases, with 16 bases between. The CDR3 loop spans 15 amino acids. The CDR3 nucleotides read TGTGCCAGCAGAAGCTTACAGGGGGGGCAAGAGACCCAGTACTTC. As protein: CASRSLQGGQETQYF.

The chain combines TRBV6-1 with TRBJ2-7; 10 bases agree with TRBD2. Germline assignment: CDR1 MNHNS and CDR2 SASEGT. The CDR3 length is 15 residues. V lost 2 bases, J lost 5 bases, and 6 bases stayed unmatched. The DNA for the CDR3 is TGTGCCAGCAGTGAACTCCTAGCGGGAGAAAACGAGCAGTACTTC. Its protein is CASSELLAGENEQYF.

The sample holds a few counts of this clone. The chain carries TRBV4-1 and TRBJ2-7, with a weak D call TRBD1 (5 bases). Deletions cut 4 bases from V and 4 bases from J, with 17 bases between. CDR1 is MGHRA and CDR2 is YSYEKL in the germline V gene. The length of the CDR3 is 15 residues. The CDR3 spells CASSRTEGAVYEQYF. The CDR3 DNA is TGCGCCAGCAGCCGGACGGAAGGGGCGGTGTACGAGCAGTACTTC.

The V and J genes are TRBV4-2 and TRBJ1-2; TRBD1 matches at 9 bases. The germline V gene has CDR1 LGHNA and CDR2 YNFKEQ. The CDR3 consists of 14 residues. Losses at the gene ends were 3 bases for V and 13 bases for J; bases not matched to a gene: 12. Here the CDR3 reads CASSQGNQRDRATF. The CDR3 DNA is TGTGCCAGCAGCCAGGGTAACCAGAGGGACAGGGCCACCTTC.

The chain couples TRBV6-1 to TRBJ1-5; D call uncertain. CDR1 and CDR2 from the germline V gene are MNHNS and SASEGT. This CDR3 has 14 amino acids. The V end lost 2 bases, the J end lost 5 bases, and 10 bases lay between the germline ends. CDR3 region: CASSERDKDQPQHF. CDR3 nucleotide sequence: TGTGCCAGCAGTGAAAGAGACAAAGATCAGCCCCAGCATTTT.

The chain has TRBV27 and TRBJ2-7, with TRBD1 matching 9 bases. CDR1 is MNHEY, CDR2 SMNVEV, per germline (reference sequence). With 4 bases clipped from V and 2 bases from J, the junction kept 3 bases outside the gene matches. There are 14 residues in the CDR3. CDR3 sequence reads: CASSWGTGTYEQYF. For the CDR3, the DNA is TGTGCCAGCAGTTGGGGGACAGGGACCTACGAGCAGTACTTC.

The chain is built from TRBV11-2 and TRBJ2-3, with a weak D call TRBD2 (5 bases). In germline, CDR1 is SGHAT, CDR2 FQNNGV. V lost 3 bases, J lost 14 bases, and 21 bases lay in between. This CDR3 region has 14 residues. The CDR3 loop reads CASSLDWKIGGLYF. DNA for the CDR3: TGTGCCAGCAGCTTGGACTGGAAAATTGGCGGTTTGTATTTT.

The chain uses TRBV5-5 and TRBJ2-7; possible D gene TRBD1, 5 bases. CDR1 is SGHKS and CDR2 is YYEKEE in the germline V gene (reference sequence). Trimming left V 2 bases short and J 4 bases short, with 13 bases between. There are 14 residues in the CDR3. The CDR3 reads CASSFQGTPYEQYF. As DNA, the CDR3 is TGTGCCAGCAGCTTCCAGGGAACCCCTTACGAGCAGTACTTC.

The table lists this clone with a few counts. The V and J genes are TRBV5-4 and TRBJ2-7, with TRBD1 identical over 7 bases. Germline CDR1 SGHNT, CDR2 YYREEE (reference sequence). The V and J ends lost 4 bases and 4 bases, in that order; junction bases with no gene match: 2. The CDR3 is 12 residues long. CDR3 loop: CASSRDSYEQYF. CDR3 coding DNA: TGTGCCAGCAGCAGGGACAGTTACGAGCAGTACTTC.

This chain links TRBV11-2 with TRBJ1-1, with a weak D call TRBD1 (6 bases). CDR3 length: 15 amino acids. CDR1 SGHAT and CDR2 FQNNGV come from the germline V gene. The germline V and J ends were trimmed by 1 base and 1 base, with 10 bases remaining between them. The CDR3 coding sequence is TGTGCCAGCAGCTTAGTGGCGACAGGGAACACTGAAGCTTTCTTT. This sequence encodes CASSLVATGNTEAFF.

This chain connects TRBV11-3 to TRBJ2-7; 9 bases fit TRBD1. CDR3 length: 14 amino acids. Germline CDR1 reads SGHNT; CDR2 reads YENEEA. V shed 5 bases and J 2 bases; nucleotides not matched to a gene: 4. In DNA, the CDR3 is TGTGCCAGCAGCCCCGGGACAGGGACCTACGAGCAGTACTTC. This encodes CASSPGTGTYEQYF.

This rearrangement joins TRBV11-2 to TRBJ1-2; TRBD1 might be the D (6 bases). The germline CDR1 and CDR2 sequences are SGHAT and FQNNGV. CDR3 size: 13 residues. The V end was cut by 4 bases, the J end by 5 bases, with 11 bases between. CDR3 loop: CASSSETGYGYTF. The CDR3 DNA follows: TGTGCCAGCAGCTCAGAGACAGGATATGGCTACACCTTC.

This clone was seen a single time. The V and J genes are TRBV7-3 and TRBJ2-5; 8 bases agree with TRBD2. This CDR3 region has 15 residues. CDR1 SGHTA and CDR2 FQGTGA come from the germline V gene. The J segment lost 4 bases and the V segment lost 5 bases, leaving 9 bases of the junction unmatched. Here the CDR3 DNA reads TGTGCCAGCAGCCTCCAGGGACTAGGCCCAGAGACCCAGTACTTC. This codes for CASSLQGLGPETQYF.